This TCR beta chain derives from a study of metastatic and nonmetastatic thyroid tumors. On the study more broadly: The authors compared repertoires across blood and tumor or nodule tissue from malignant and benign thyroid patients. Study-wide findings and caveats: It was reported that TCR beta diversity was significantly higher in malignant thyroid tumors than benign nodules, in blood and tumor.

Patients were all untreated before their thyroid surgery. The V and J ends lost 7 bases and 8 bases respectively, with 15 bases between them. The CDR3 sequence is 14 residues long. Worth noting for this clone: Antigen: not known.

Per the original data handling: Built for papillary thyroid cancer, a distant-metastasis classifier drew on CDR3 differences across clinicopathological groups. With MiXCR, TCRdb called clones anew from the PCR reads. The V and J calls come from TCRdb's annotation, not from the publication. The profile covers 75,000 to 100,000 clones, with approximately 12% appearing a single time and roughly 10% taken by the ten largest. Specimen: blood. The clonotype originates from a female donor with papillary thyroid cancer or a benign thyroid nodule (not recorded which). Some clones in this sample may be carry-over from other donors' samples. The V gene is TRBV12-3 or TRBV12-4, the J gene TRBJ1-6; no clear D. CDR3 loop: CASTHRVKDSPLHF. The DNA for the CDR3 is TGTGCCAGCACTCATCGGGTTAAGGATTCACCCCTCCACTTT.